One and the same sample provided the 28 T cell receptor beta chains below, sequenced in a study of breast tumors, draining lymph nodes, adjacent tissues. TCRdb reprocessed the multiplex PCR reads with MiXCR, giving one entry per CDR3 protein. The data hold about 20,000 distinct CDR3 sequences, with roughly 50% observed a single time. The sample was breast tumor tissue. The source of these receptors is a female donor with breast cancer. Some clones in this sample may be carry-over from other donors' samples.

This chain joins TRBV12-3 or TRBV12-4 and TRBJ1-2; the D is unclear. This CDR3 has 12 amino acids. The V end lost 6 bases, the J end lost 4 bases, and 9 bases lay between the germline ends. The DNA of the CDR3 is TGTGCCAGCAGCCCAGCAAGCTATGGCTACACCTTC. Protein: CASSPASYGYTF.

This clonotype was observed many times. Possible read error: a much larger clone is one base away. This CDR3 is missing its conserved last phenylalanine or tryptophan, likely due to a read error. V and J are TRBV9 and TRBJ2-5; D uncertain. The V gene's germline CDR1 is SGDLS and CDR2 YYNGEE. CDR3 length: 13 residues. As DNA, the CDR3 is TGTACCAGCAGCGTAGGGCTTCGGGAGACCCAGTACTCC. As protein: CTSSVGLRETQYS.

The rearrangement links TRBV6-1 to TRBJ2-1; 14 nucleotides align to TRBD2. Germline CDR1 and CDR2: MNHNS and SASEGT. V was pared by 6 bases and J by 9 bases, with 13 bases of the junction left unmatched. CDR3 size: 17 residues. This CDR3 is CASSAFSGTSGSFEQFF. CDR3 DNA sequence: TGTGCCAGCAGCGCTTTCTCCGGGACTAGCGGGAGTTTTGAGCAGTTCTTC.

The rearrangement joins TRBV9 to TRBJ2-3, with TRBD2 identical over 10 bases. J was trimmed by 2 bases and V by 5 bases; bases with no gene match: 8. The CDR3 is 16 amino acids. CDR1 is SGDLS, CDR2 YYNGEE, per germline. This CDR3 is CASSLGLASVTDTQYF. CDR3 nucleotides: TGTGCCAGCAGTTTGGGACTAGCGAGTGTCACAGATACGCAGTATTTT.

Comment on this clonotype: The junction departs from the called germline gene at one end, perhaps through a read error. The CDR3 region is CASSLTGSLESQHF. The CDR3 DNA is TGTGCCAGCAGTTTAACCGGGAGCCTCGAGTCCCAGCACTTC. The V and J genes are TRBV12-3 or TRBV12-4 and TRBJ2-5; D may be TRBD2 (6 bases). This CDR3 has 14 amino acids.

This clonotype was seen at least ten times. This chain joins TRBV20-1 and TRBJ1-2; no firm D call. The V end lost 3 bases, the J end lost 0 bases, and 8 bases lay between the germline ends. Germline CDR1 reads DFQATT; CDR2 reads SNEGSKA (reference sequence). The CDR3 covers 13 residues. CDR3 DNA: TGCAGTGCTAGGTCTGGAGCTAACTATGGCTACACCTTC. It codes for CSARSGANYGYTF.

Turning to this clonotype: A single base separates this from a much larger clone, so it may be a read error. The chain links TRBV6-2 or TRBV6-3 to TRBJ2-2; D uncertain. The length of the CDR3 is 13 residues. Germline-derived CDR1 and CDR2 are MNHEY and SVGEGT. CDR3 protein: CACSLTRGGELFF. CDR3 in DNA: TGTGCCTGCAGTCTCACGCGTGGCGGGGAGCTGTTTTTT.

This clonotype was observed many times. The V and J genes are TRBV19 and TRBJ1-5; D remains ambiguous. Between the trimmed V and J ends, which lost 1 base and 5 bases, there was a span of 15 bases. There are 16 residues in the CDR3. Germline loops: CDR1 LNHDA, CDR2 SQIVND (reference sequence). DNA of the CDR3: TGTGCCAGTAGTATAGTTCCCCTCAATACCCATCAGCCCCAGCATTTT. It translates to CASSIVPLNTHQPQHF.

The sample holds many counts of this clonotype. One end of the junction does not line up with germline, which may come from a read error. The chain employs TRBV19 and TRBJ2-3, with a weak D call TRBD2 (5 bases). CDR1 and CDR2 from the germline V gene are LNHDA and SQIVND (reference sequence). The CDR3 covers 14 residues. The DNA for the CDR3 is TGTGCCAGTAAGAACGGGCCTAGCATAGATACGCAGTATTTT. This encodes CASKNGPSIDTQYF.

In this sample, this clonotype turned up a few times. J is TRBJ2-4 and V is TRBV6-1; D call uncertain. CDR3 size: 15 residues. Germline lookup yields CDR1 MNHNS and CDR2 SASEGT. The ends were cut back, 5 bases at V and 7 bases at J, with 18 bases in the middle. CDR3 protein: CASSQPPPIGNIQYF. The CDR3 coding sequence is TGTGCCAGCAGTCAACCCCCCCCGATAGGTAACATTCAGTACTTC.

This clonotype has a count of ten or more. A much larger clone differs by one base, so this may be a read error. This rearrangement joins TRBV6-1 to TRBJ2-3, with 8 bases fitting TRBD1. This CDR3 comprises 15 residues. Trimming removed 5 bases from V and 2 bases from J; junction bases left unmatched: 6. From germline, CDR1 is MNHNS and CDR2 SASEGT. In DNA form, the CDR3 reads TGTGCCAGCAGTCGCAGGGGGCGCGACACAGATACGCAGTATTTT. It codes for CASSRRGRDTDTQYF.

This chain uses TRBV13 with TRBJ2-3; 16 bases fit TRBD2. V gave up 6 bases and J gave up 8 bases; unmatched junction bases: 8. CDR1 and CDR2 (germline): PRHDT, FYEKMQ (reference sequence). This CDR3 comprises 16 residues. The CDR3 reads CASSWGTSGRAGTQYF. The CDR3 nucleotides are TGTGCCAGCAGTTGGGGGACTAGCGGGAGGGCAGGTACGCAGTATTTT. Full variable domain (outside the CDR3, taken from reference TRBV13 and TRBJ2-3): AAGVIQSPRHLIKEKRETATLKCYPIPRHDTVYWYQQGPGQDPQFLISFYEKMQSDKGSIPDRFSAQQFSDYHSELNMSSLELGDSALYFCASSWGTSGRAGTQYFGPGTRLTVL.

The rearrangement links TRBV19 to TRBJ2-1; TRBD1 aligns across 12 bases. The junction had 10 bases not matched to a gene; V was cut back by 5 bases and J by 8 bases. Germline CDR1 reads LNHDA; CDR2 reads SQIVND (reference sequence). The CDR3 loop spans 16 amino acids. Here the CDR3 reads CASSPGQGATGDEQFF. As DNA, the CDR3 is TGTGCCAGTAGTCCGGGACAGGGGGCAACGGGGGATGAGCAGTTCTTC.

This rearrangement joins TRBV25-1 to TRBJ1-2; D is possibly TRBD1 (6 bases). V lost 5 bases and J 5 bases, leaving 12 bases between the germline ends. Looked up from germline, CDR1 is MGHDK and CDR2 is SYGVNS. The CDR3 extends over 13 amino acids. CDR3 residues: CASSKPGAYGYTF. CDR3 coding DNA: TGTGCCAGCAGTAAACCAGGGGCATATGGCTACACCTTC.

This chain's CDR3 is CSVDMGGGYNEQFF. Written as DNA, the CDR3 is TGCAGCGTTGATATGGGCGGGGGTTACAATGAGCAGTTCTTC. The J gene is TRBJ2-1, the V gene TRBV29-1, with 7 bases fitting TRBD2. Unmatched junction bases numbered 6, after V lost 3 bases and J lost 4 bases. This CDR3 has 14 residues. CDR1 SQVTM and CDR2 ANQGSEA come from the germline V gene.

This clonotype was seen many times. The chain carries TRBV6-1 and TRBJ2-7, with 7 bases that match TRBD1. The CDR3 has 14 residues. Germline CDR1 reads MNHNS; CDR2 reads SASEGT. V lost 3 bases, J lost 3 bases, and 5 bases stayed unmatched. In nucleotides, the CDR3 is TGTGCCAGCAGTGAGGGACAGCTTTACTACGAGCAGTACTTC. Protein: CASSEGQLYYEQYF.

This clonotype was picked up many times. A clone one base away is much larger, so this may be a read error. The chain uses TRBV6-6 and TRBJ2-7, with D uncertain. Germline CDR1 is MNHNY and CDR2 is SVGAGI (reference sequence). V was clipped by 5 bases and J by 6 bases, with 14 bases between them. The CDR3 has 13 amino acids. CDR3 coding DNA: TGTGCCAGCAGTCACAATCCGAAGAGCGAGCAGTACTTC. It translates to CASSHNPKSEQYF.

The genes are TRBV2 and TRBJ2-5; 8 bases match TRBD1. The CDR3 extends over 12 amino acids. Germline loops: CDR1 SNHLY, CDR2 FYNNEI. V shed 9 bases, J shed 12 bases, and the junction held 12 bases outside the gene matches. CDR3 sequence: CARNRGDSGKYF. The CDR3 nucleotides are TGTGCCAGAAACAGGGGGGACTCTGGAAAGTACTTC.

There are many counts of this clonotype. Its ends do not fully match the called genes, so a read error is possible. V usage is TRBV28 and J usage is TRBJ2-1, with 8 bases identical to TRBD2. The germline gives CDR1 MDHEN, CDR2 SYDVKM. There are 16 residues in the CDR3. The CDR3 DNA follows: TGTGCCAGCAGCCCGGGCGTTGCGGGAGGATACAGTGAGCAGTTCTTC. Its protein product is CASSPGVAGGYSEQFF.

As to this clonotype: Possible read error: a much larger clone is one base away. The J gene is TRBJ2-3, the V gene TRBV11-2, with a tentative D call TRBD1 (6 bases). From germline, CDR1 is SGHAT and CDR2 FQNNGV. Trimming stripped 2 bases from V and 2 bases from J, with 20 bases between. The CDR3 runs to 18 residues. The chain's CDR3 is CASSLLWGPAVSTDTQYF. CDR3 DNA: TGTGCCAGCAGCTTACTGTGGGGGCCAGCGGTTTCCACAGATACGCAGTATTTT.

This clonotype was counted between two and nine times. The chain joins TRBV5-1 to TRBJ2-7; D is ambiguous. Germline V gene sequence: CDR1 SGHRS, CDR2 YFSETQ. The CDR3 has 13 residues. V lost 3 bases and J 0 bases, leaving 7 bases between the germline ends. The CDR3 DNA sequence: TGCGCCAGCAGCTCCCCCGGCTCCTACGAGCAGTACTTC. As protein: CASSSPGSYEQYF.

The chain recombines TRBV7-3 with TRBJ2-1, with TRBD2 identical over 10 bases. Losses at the gene ends were 5 bases for V and 11 bases for J; bases not matched to a gene: 6. This CDR3 is 13 amino acids long. Germline lookup yields CDR1 SGHTA and CDR2 FQGTGA. In DNA, the CDR3 is TGTGCCAGCAGCCTAGCGGGAGCTAATAAGCAGTTCTTC. Its translation: CASSLAGANKQFF.

The chain carries TRBV24-1 and TRBJ1-2; 10 nucleotides match TRBD1. CDR3 length: 14 residues. Losses at the gene ends were 7 bases for V and 5 bases for J; bases not matched to a gene: 6. Germline CDR1 KGHDR, CDR2 SFDVKD. The CDR3: CATRGTGDGYGYTF. CDR3 coding DNA: TGTGCCACCAGGGGGACAGGGGACGGGTATGGCTACACCTTC.

This clonotype was counted many times. A read error may account for a junction end that differs from germline. The chain has TRBV20-1 and TRBJ2-3, with a tentative D call TRBD1 (7 bases). CDR3 length: 17 residues. The germline V gene has CDR1 DFQATT and CDR2 SNEGSKA (reference sequence). CDR3 coding DNA: TGCAGTGCTAGAGAGTTCCCTCTAGCGTTTGGGACAGATACGCAGTGTTTT. Protein: CSAREFPLAFGTDTQCF.

Many counts were recorded for this clonotype. Possible read error: a much larger clone is one base away. The chain joins TRBV9 to TRBJ2-7, with 12 bases that match TRBD1. The length of the CDR3 is 14 residues. CDR1 is SGDLS and CDR2 is YYNGEE in the germline V gene. In nucleotides, the CDR3 is TGTGCCAGCAGCCCGGGACAGGGGGCCTACGAGCAGTCCTTC. Its translation: CASSPGQGAYEQSF.

This clonotype was seen many times. The gene calls are TRBV28 and TRBJ1-2, with unresolved D. This CDR3 region has 13 residues. Germline V lookup: CDR1 MDHEN, CDR2 SYDVKM. Trimming cost V 1 base and J 7 bases, with 10 bases left between them. The CDR3 spells CASSLYAGAGYTF. Written as DNA, the CDR3 is TGTGCCAGCAGTTTATATGCAGGAGCTGGCTACACCTTC.

By sample share, this clonotype is medium-sized. V gene TRBV12-3 or TRBV12-4 combines with J gene TRBJ2-7; D not resolved. CDR3 length: 12 residues. With 5 bases removed from V and 2 bases from J, the gap between germline ends came to 7 bases. The CDR3 region is CASSAGPYEQYF. In nucleotides, the CDR3 is TGTGCCAGCAGTGCAGGTCCCTACGAGCAGTACTTC.

V gene TRBV12-3 or TRBV12-4 combines with J gene TRBJ2-7; 7 bases are shared with TRBD1. This CDR3 comprises 12 residues. V was pared by 5 bases and J by 6 bases, with 4 bases of the junction left unmatched. The CDR3 protein is CASSLNRGEQYF. CDR3 nucleotides: TGTGCCAGCAGTCTTAACAGGGGCGAGCAGTACTTC.